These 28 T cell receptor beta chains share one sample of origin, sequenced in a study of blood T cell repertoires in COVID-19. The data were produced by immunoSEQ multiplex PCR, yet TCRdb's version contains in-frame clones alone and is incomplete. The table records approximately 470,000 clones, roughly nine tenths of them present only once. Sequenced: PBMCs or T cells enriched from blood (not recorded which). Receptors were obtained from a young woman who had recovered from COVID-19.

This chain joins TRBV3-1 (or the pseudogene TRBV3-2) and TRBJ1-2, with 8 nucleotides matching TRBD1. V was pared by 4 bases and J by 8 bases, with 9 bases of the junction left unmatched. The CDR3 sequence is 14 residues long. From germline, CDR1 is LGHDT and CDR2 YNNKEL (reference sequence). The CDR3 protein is CASSPSGQGGGYTF. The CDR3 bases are TGTGCCAGCAGCCCTTCTGGACAGGGCGGAGGCTACACCTTC.

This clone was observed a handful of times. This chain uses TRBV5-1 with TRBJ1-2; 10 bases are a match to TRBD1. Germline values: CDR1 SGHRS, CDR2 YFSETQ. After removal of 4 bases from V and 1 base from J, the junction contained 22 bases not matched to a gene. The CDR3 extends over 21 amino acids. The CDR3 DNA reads TGCGCCAGCAGCATCGGGACAGGGGACGTAGGTGAGGAAGGGAGTAACTATGGCTACACCTTC. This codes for CASSIGTGDVGEEGSNYGYTF.

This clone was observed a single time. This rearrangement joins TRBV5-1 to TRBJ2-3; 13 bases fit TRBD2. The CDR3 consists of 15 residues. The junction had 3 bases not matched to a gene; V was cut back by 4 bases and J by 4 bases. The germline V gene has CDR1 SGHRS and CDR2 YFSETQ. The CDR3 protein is CASSRLAGGSDTQYF. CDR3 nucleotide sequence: TGCGCCAGCAGCCGACTAGCGGGGGGATCAGATACGCAGTATTTT.

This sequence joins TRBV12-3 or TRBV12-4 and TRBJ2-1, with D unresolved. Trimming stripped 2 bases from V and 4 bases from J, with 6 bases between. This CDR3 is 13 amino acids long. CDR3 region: CASSLLGYNEQFF. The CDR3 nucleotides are TGTGCCAGCAGTTTACTCGGTTACAATGAGCAGTTCTTC.

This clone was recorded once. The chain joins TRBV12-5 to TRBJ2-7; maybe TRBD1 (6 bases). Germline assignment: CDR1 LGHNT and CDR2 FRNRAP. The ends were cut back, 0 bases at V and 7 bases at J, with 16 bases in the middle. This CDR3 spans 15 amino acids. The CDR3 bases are TGTGCTAGTGGTTTGGTATGGGGGCCCTCGGGGGAGCAGTACTTC. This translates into CASGLVWGPSGEQYF.

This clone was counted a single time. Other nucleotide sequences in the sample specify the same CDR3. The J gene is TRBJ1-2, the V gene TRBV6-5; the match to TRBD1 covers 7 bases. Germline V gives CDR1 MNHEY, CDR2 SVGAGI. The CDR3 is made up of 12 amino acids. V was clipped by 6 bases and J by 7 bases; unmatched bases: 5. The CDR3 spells CASSRQGGGYTF. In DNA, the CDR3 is TGTGCCAGCAGCCGACAGGGTGGTGGCTACACCTTC.

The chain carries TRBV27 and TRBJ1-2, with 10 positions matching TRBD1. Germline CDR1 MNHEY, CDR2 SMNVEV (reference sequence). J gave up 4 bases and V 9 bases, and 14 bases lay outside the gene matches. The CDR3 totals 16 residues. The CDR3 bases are TGTGCCAGTCGGGACAGGGGCACGCCAGGGACCTATGGCTACACCTTC. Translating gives CASRDRGTPGTYGYTF.

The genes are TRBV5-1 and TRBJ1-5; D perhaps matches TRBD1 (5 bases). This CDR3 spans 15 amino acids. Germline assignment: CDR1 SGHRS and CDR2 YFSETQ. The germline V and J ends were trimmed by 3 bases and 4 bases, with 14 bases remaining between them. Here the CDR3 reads CASSSTPGGNQPQHF. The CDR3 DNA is TGCGCCAGCAGCTCGACCCCTGGGGGGAATCAGCCCCAGCATTTT.

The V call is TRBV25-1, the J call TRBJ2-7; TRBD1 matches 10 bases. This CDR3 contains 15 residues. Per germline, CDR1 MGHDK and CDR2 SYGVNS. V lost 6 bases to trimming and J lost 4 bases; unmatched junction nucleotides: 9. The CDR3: CASSEGWDRGYEQYF. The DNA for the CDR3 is TGTGCCAGCAGCGAAGGGTGGGACAGGGGATACGAGCAGTACTTC.

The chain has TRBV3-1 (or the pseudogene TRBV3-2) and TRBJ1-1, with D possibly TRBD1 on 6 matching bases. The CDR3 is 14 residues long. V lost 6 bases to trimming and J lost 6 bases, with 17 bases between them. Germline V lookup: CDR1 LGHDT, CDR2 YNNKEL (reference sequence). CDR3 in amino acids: CASRPGTTAAEAFF. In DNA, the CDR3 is TGTGCCAGCAGACCCGGGACAACTGCGGCTGAAGCTTTCTTT.

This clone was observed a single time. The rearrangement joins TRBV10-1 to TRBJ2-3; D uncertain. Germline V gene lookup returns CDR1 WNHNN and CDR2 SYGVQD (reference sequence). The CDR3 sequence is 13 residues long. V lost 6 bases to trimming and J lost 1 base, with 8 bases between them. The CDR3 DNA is TGCGCCAGCAGCCCCCCGGGCACAGATACGCAGTATTTT. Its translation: CASSPPGTDTQYF.

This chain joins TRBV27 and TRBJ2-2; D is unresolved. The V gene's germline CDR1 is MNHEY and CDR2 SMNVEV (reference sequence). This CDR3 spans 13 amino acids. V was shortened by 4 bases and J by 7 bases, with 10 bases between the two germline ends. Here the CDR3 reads CASSSFGLGELFF. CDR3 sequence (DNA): TGTGCCAGCAGTTCCTTTGGGCTCGGGGAGCTGTTTTTT.

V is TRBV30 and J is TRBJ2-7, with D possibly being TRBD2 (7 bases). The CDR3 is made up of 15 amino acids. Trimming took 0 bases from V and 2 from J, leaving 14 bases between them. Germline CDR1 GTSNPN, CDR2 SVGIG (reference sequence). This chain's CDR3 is CAWSVIGGEPYEQYF. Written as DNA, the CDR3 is TGTGCCTGGAGTGTAATAGGGGGGGAGCCCTACGAGCAGTACTTC.

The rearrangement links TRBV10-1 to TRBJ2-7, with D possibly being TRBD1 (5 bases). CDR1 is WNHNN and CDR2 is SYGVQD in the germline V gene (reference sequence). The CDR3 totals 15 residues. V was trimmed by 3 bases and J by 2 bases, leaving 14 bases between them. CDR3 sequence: CASSEGADTTYEQYF. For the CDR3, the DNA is TGCGCCAGCAGTGAAGGGGCAGATACCACCTACGAGCAGTACTTC.

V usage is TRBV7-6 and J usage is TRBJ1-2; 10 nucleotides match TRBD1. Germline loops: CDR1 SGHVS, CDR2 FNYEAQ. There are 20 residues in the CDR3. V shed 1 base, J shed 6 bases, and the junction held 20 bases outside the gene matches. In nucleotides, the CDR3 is TGTGCCAGCAGCTTAGGGGCAACCGGGACAGGGGCAGTTTTGGTGAATGGCTACACCTTC. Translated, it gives CASSLGATGTGAVLVNGYTF.

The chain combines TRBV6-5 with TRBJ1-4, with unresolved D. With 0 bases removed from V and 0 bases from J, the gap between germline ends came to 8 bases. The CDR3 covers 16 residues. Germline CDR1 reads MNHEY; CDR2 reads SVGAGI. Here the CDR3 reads CASSYSYGATNEKLFF. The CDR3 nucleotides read TGTGCCAGCAGTTACTCGTACGGGGCAACTAATGAAAAACTGTTTTTT.

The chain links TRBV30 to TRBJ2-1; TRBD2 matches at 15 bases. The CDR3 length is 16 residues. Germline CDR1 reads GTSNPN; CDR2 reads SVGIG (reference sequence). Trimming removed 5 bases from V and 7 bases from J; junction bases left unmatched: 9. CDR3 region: CAWVPGLAGGQNEQFF. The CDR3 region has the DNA TGTGCCTGGGTCCCTGGACTAGCGGGGGGGCAGAATGAGCAGTTCTTC.

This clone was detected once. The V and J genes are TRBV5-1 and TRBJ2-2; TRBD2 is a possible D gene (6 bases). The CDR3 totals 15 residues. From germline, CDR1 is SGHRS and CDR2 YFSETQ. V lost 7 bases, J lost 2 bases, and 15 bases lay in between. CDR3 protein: CASHPLATNTGELFF. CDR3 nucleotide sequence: TGCGCCAGCCACCCCCTAGCGACAAACACCGGGGAGCTGTTTTTT.

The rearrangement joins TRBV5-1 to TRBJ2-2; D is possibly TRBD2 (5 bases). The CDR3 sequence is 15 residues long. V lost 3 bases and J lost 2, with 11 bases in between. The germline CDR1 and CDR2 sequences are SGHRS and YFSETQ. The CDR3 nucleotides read TGCGCCAGCAGCTCCCCGGGGTTTAACACCGGGGAGCTGTTTTTT. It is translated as CASSSPGFNTGELFF. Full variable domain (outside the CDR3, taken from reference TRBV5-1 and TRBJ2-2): KAGVTQTPRYLIKTRGQQVTLSCSPISGHRSVSWYQQTPGQGLQFLFEYFSETQRNKGNFPGRFSGRQFSNSRSEMNVSTLELGDSALYLCASSSPGFNTGELFFGEGSRLTVL.

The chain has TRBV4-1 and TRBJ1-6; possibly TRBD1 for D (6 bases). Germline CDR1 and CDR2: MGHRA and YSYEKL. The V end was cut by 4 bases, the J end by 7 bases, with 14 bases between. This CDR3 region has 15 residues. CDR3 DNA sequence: TGCGCCAGCAGCCCCAGCACAGGGTCAAATTCACCCCTCCACTTT. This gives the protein CASSPSTGSNSPLHF.

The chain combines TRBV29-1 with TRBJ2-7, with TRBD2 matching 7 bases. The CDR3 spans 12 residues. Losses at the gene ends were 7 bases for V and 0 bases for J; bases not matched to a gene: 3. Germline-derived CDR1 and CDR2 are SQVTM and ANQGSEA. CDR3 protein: CSAGLNSYEQYF. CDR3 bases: TGCAGCGCGGGACTAAACTCCTACGAGCAGTACTTC.

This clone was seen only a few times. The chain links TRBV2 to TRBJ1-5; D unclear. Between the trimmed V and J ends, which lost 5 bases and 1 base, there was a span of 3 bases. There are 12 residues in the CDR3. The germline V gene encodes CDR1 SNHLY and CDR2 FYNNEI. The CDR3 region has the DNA TGTGCCAGCAGTACAAGCAATCAGCCCCAGCATTTT. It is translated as CASSTSNQPQHF. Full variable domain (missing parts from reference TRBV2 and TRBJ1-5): EPEVTQTPSHQVTQMGQEVILRCVPISNHLYFYWYRQILGQKVEFLVSFYNNEISEKSEIFDDQFSVERPDGSNFTLKIRSTKLEDSAMYFCASSTSNQPQHFGDGTRLSIL.

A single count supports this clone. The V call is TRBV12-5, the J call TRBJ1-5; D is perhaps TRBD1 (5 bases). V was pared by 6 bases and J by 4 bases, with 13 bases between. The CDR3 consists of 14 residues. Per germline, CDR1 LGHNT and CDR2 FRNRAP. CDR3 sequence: CASGPQGGNQPQHF. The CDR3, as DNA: TGTGCTAGTGGGCCCCAGGGTGGGAATCAGCCCCAGCATTTT.

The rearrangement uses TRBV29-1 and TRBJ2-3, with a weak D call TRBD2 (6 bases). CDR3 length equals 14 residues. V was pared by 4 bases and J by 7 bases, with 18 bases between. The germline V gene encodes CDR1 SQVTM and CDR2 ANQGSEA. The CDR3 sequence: CSVGGVSGDNTQYF. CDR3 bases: TGCAGCGTTGGGGGGGTGAGCGGAGATAATACGCAGTATTTT.

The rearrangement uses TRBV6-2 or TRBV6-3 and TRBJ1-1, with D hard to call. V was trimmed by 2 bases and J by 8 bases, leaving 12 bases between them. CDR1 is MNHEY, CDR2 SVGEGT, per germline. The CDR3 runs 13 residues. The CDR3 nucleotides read TGTGCCAGCAGTTACGAGACGGTAGCCGAAGCTTTCTTT. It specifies CASSYETVAEAFF.

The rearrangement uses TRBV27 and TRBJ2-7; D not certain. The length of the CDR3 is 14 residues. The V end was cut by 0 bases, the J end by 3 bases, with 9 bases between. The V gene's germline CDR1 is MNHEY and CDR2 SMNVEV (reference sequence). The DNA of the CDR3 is TGTGCCAGCAGTTTATCGGCAGGAAGCTACGAGCAGTACTTC. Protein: CASSLSAGSYEQYF.

The CDR3 coding sequence is TGTGCCATCAGGGACTCCCTTTTCTCCACAGATACGCAGTATTTT. Its protein is CAIRDSLFSTDTQYF. The chain couples TRBV10-3 to TRBJ2-3, with a possible D match to TRBD2 (5 bases). V gave up 6 bases and J gave up 2 bases, with 15 bases separating them. The germline V gene encodes CDR1 ENHRY and CDR2 SYGVKD. The CDR3 loop spans 15 amino acids.

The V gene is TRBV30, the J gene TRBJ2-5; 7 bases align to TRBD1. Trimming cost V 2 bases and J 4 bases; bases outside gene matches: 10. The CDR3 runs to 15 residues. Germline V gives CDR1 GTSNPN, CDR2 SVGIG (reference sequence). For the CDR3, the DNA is TGTGCCTGGAGTCCCGATGACTCAGGGGGAGAGACCCAGTACTTC. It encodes CAWSPDDSGGETQYF. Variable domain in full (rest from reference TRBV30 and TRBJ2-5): SQTIHQWPATLVQPVGSPLSLECTVEGTSNPNLYWYRQAAGRGLQLLFYSVGIGQISSEVPQNLSASRPQDRQFILSSKKLLLSDSGFYLCAWSPDDSGGETQYFGPGTRLLVL.